The source of this TCR beta chain is a study of breast tumors, draining lymph nodes, adjacent tissues. Points from the study as a whole: Tumor TCR diversity was below lymph nodes but above nontumor tissue. Tumor and nontumor repertoires were significantly more similar in luminal-like than in basal-like breast cancer.

TCRdb processed the multiplex PCR reads anew with MiXCR; each CDR3 protein has one entry. Of over 250,000 distinct CDR3 sequences in the sample, 30% were seen once. A note on this clonotype: Its target is not known.

Germline CDR1 reads DFQATT; CDR2 reads SNEGSKA (reference sequence). The ends were cut back, 2 bases at V and 0 bases at J, with 6 bases in the middle. The length of the CDR3 is 13 residues. The lymph nodes were axillary draining lymph nodes from breast cancer patients. Source material: axillary lymph node tissue. The chain employs TRBV20-1 and TRBJ2-3; D is unclear. The receptor comes from a female donor with breast cancer. Some clones in this sample may be carry-over from other donors' samples. The CDR3 loop is CSARFGSTDTQYF. In DNA, the CDR3 is TGCAGTGCTAGATTCGGGAGCACAGATACGCAGTATTTT.